The rows below give T cell receptor beta chains drawn from one sample of a study of vaccination effects on CD4 cells after COVID-19. Libraries were prepared by immunoSEQ multiplex PCR; TCRdb keeps only in-frame clonotypes and omits some of them. This table holds approximately 31,000 clones, 74% found once. Their antigens are not known. This specimen was CD4+ T cells from PBMCs cultured without peptide, taken after COVID-19 vaccination. The receptors originated from a human donor who received a COVID-19 vaccine. The CDR3 runs from the conserved cysteine through the conserved F or W. D genes are given only for firm matches. The size of a clone is reported for some rows only, either as once, few or many, or as a class for expanded clones.

D	J	size	V	CDR3	DNA
.	TRBJ1-2	.	TRBV20-1	CSASPANGYTF	TGCAGTGCTAGCCCAGCGAATGGCTACACCTTC
.	TRBJ1-2	.	TRBV18	CASSPSYGYTF	TGTGCCAGCTCACCAAGCTATGGCTACACCTTC
.	TRBJ2-2	.	TRBV10-3	CAITGLNTGELFF	TGTGCCATTACAGGCCTGAACACCGGGGAGCTGTTTTTT
.	TRBJ2-7	.	TRBV28	CATQPPSSGSEQYF	TGTGCCACCCAACCTCCTTCTTCAGGGTCCGAGCAGTACTTC
.	TRBJ1-5	few	TRBV28	CASIHAGPNQPQHF	TGTGCCAGCATACACGCAGGGCCCAATCAGCCCCAGCATTTT
.	TRBJ1-4	.	TRBV28	CASSSFTKRVNEKLFF	TGTGCCAGCAGTTCTTTTACGAAGAGGGTCAACGAAAAACTGTTTTTT
.	TRBJ2-3	.	TRBV7-3	CASSLGPGAGTDTQYF	TGTGCCAGCAGCTTAGGGCCAGGGGCCGGCACAGATACGCAGTATTTT
.	TRBJ1-2	.	TRBV4-2	CASSQEATVGNYGYTF	TGTGCCAGCAGCCAAGAAGCTACGGTGGGGAACTATGGCTACACCTTC
TRBD1	TRBJ2-7	.	TRBV7-8	CASSPRTGGSYEQYF	TGTGCCAGCAGCCCCAGGACAGGGGGATCTTACGAGCAGTACTTC
TRBD2	TRBJ2-3	.	TRBV10-3	CAISPGGPTSTDTQYF	TGTGCCATCTCCCCGGGAGGGCCTACTAGCACAGATACGCAGTATTTT
TRBD2	TRBJ2-1	few	TRBV28	CARPGTSGSMGEQFF	TGTGCCAGACCCGGGACTAGCGGGAGCATGGGTGAGCAGTTCTTC
TRBD1	TRBJ2-7	.	TRBV29-1	CSVEIGQGAREQYF	TGCAGCGTTGAAATCGGTCAGGGGGCAAGGGAGCAGTACTTC
TRBD2	TRBJ2-1	.	TRBV30	CAWSVGGGYNEQFF	TGTGCCTGGAGTGTAGGCGGGGGCTACAATGAGCAGTTCTTC